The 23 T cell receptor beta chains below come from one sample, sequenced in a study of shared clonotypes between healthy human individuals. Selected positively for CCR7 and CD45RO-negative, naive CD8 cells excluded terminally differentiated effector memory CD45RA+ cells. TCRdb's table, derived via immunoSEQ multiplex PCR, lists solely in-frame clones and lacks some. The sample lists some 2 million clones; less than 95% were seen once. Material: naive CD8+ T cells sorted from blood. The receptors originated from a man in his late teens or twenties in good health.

The CDR3 region has the DNA TGTGCCTGGAGTGTGGGAGAGTCCTATGGCTACACCTTC. This translates into CAWSVGESYGYTF. The chain is built from TRBV30 and TRBJ1-2, with unresolved D. This CDR3 is 13 amino acids long. CDR1 is GTSNPN and CDR2 is SVGIG in the germline V gene (reference sequence). V lost 0 bases and J lost 4, with 9 bases in between.

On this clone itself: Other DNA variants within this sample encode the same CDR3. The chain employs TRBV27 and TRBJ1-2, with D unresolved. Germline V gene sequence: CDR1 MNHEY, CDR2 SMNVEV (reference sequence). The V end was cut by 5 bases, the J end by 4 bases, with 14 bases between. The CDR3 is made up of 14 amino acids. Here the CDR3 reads CASSPLVRGYGYTF. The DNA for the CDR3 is TGTGCCAGCAGTCCCCTGGTCCGGGGCTATGGCTACACCTTC.

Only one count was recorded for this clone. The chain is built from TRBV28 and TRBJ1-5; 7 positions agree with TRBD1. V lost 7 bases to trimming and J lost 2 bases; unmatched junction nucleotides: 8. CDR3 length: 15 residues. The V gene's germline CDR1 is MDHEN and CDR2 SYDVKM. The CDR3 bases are TGTGCCAGCATTAAAGACAGGGAGGGCAATCAGCCCCAGCATTTT. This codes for CASIKDREGNQPQHF. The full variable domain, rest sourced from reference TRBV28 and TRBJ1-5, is DVKVTQSSRYLVKRTGEKVFLECVQDMDHENMFWYRQDPGLGLRLIYFSYDVKMKEKGDIPEGYSVSREKKERFSLILESASTNQTSMYLCASIKDREGNQPQHFGDGTRLSIL.

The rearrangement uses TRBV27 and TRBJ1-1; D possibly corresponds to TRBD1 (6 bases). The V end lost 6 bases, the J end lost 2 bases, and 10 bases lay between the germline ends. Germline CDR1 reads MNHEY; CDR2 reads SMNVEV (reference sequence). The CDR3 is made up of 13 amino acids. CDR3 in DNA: TGTGCCAGCAGACCCAGGGGAAACACTGAAGCTTTCTTT. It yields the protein CASRPRGNTEAFF.

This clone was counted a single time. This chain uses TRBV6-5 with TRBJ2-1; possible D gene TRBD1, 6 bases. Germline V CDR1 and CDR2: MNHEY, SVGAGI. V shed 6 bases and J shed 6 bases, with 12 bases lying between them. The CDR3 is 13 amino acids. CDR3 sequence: CASSLGTINEQFF. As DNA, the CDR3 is TGTGCCAGCAGCCTCGGGACAATCAATGAGCAGTTCTTC.

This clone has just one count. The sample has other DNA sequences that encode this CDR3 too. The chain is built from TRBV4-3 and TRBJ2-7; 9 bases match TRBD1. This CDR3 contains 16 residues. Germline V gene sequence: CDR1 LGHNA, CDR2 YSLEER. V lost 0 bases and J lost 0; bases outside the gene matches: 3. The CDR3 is CASSQDGTGSSYEQYF. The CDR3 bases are TGCGCCAGCAGCCAAGATGGGACAGGGAGCTCCTACGAGCAGTACTTC.

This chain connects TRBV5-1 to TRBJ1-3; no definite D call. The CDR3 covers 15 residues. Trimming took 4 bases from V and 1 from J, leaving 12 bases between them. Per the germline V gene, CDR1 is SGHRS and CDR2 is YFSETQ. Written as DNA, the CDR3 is TGCGCCAGCAGCCTACATTACGGGTCTGGAAACACCATATATTTT. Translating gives CASSLHYGSGNTIYF.

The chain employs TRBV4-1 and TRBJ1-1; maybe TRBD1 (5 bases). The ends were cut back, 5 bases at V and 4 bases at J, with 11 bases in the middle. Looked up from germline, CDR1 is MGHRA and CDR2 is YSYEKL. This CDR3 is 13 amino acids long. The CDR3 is CASSYRGGTEAFF. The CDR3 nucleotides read TGCGCCAGCAGCTATAGGGGTGGCACTGAAGCTTTCTTT.

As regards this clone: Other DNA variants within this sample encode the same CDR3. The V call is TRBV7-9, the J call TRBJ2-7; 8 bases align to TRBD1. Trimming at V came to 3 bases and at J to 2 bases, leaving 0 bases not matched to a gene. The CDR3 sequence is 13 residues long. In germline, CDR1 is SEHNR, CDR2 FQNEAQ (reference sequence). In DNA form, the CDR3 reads TGTGCCAGCAGCTTGACAGGGGCCTACGAGCAGTACTTC. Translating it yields CASSLTGAYEQYF.

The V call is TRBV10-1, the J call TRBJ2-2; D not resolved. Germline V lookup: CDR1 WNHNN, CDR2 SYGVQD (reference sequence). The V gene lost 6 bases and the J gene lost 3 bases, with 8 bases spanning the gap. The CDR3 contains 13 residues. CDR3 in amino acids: CASSVTYTGELFF. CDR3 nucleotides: TGCGCCAGCAGCGTTACTTACACCGGGGAGCTGTTTTTT.

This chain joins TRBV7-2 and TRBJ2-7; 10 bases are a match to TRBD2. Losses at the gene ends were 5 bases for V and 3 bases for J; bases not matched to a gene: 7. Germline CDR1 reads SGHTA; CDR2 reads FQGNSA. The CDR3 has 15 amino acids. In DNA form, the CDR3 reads TGTGCCAGCAGCCAACTAGCGGGAATCGTCTACGAGCAGTACTTC. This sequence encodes CASSQLAGIVYEQYF.

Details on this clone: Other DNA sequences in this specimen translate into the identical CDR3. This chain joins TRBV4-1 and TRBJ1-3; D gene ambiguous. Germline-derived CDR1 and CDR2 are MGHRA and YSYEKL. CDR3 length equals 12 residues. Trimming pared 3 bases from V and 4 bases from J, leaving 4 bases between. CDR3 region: CASSQDGNTIYF. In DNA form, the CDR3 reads TGCGCCAGCAGCCAGGACGGAAACACCATATATTTT.

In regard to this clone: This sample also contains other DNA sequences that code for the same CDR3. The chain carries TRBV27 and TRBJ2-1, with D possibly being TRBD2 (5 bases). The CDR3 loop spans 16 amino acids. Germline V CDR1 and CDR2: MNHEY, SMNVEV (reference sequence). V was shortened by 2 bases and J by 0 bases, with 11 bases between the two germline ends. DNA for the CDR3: TGTGCCAGCAGTTTAGGGCCGGGAAGCTCCTACAATGAGCAGTTCTTC. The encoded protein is CASSLGPGSSYNEQFF.

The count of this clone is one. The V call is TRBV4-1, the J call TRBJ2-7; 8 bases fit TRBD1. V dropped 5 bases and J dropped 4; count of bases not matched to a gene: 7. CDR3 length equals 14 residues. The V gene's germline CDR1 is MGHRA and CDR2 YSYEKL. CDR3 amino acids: CASSIGTGEYEQYF. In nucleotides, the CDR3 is TGCGCCAGCAGCATCGGGACAGGAGAATACGAGCAGTACTTC.

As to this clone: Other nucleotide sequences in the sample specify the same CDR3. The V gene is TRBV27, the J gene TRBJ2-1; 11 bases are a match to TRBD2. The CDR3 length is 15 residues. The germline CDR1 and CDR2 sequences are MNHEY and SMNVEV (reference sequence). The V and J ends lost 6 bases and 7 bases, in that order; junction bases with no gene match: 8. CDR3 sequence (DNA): TGTGCCAGCAGCCGAGGGACTAGCGGATCAAATGAGCAGTTCTTC. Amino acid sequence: CASSRGTSGSNEQFF.

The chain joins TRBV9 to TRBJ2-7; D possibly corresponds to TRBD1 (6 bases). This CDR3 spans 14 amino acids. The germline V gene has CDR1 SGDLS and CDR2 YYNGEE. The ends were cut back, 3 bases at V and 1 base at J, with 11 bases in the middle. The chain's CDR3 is CASSEDSTSYEQYF. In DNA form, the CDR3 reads TGTGCCAGCAGCGAGGACAGCACGTCCTACGAGCAGTACTTC.

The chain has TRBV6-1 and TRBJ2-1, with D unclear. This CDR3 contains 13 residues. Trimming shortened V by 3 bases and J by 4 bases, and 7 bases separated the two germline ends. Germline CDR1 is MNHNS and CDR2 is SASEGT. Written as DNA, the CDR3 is TGTGCCAGCAGTGACGGGCCGTACAATGAGCAGTTCTTC. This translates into CASSDGPYNEQFF.

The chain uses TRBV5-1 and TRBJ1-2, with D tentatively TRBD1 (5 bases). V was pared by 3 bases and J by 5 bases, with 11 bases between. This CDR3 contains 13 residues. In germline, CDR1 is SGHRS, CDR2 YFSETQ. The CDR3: CASSWDPGYGYTF. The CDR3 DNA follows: TGCGCCAGCAGCTGGGACCCAGGGTATGGCTACACCTTC. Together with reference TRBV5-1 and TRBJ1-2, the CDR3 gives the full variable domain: KAGVTQTPRYLIKTRGQQVTLSCSPISGHRSVSWYQQTPGQGLQFLFEYFSETQRNKGNFPGRFSGRQFSNSRSEMNVSTLELGDSALYLCASSWDPGYGYTFGSGTRLTVV.

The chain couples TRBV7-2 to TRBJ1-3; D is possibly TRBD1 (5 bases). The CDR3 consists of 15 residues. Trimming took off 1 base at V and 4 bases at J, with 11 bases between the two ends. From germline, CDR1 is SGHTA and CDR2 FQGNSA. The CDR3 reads CASSLDPGGGNTIYF. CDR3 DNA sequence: TGTGCCAGCAGCTTAGACCCCGGGGGAGGAAACACCATATATTTT.

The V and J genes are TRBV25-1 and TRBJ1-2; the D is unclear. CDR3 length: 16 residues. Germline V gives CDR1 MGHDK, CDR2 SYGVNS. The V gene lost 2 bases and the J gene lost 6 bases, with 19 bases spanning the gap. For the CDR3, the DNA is TGTGCCAGCAGTGAAAAGAGGACCAGAGGGAAGGATGGCTACACCTTC. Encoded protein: CASSEKRTRGKDGYTF.

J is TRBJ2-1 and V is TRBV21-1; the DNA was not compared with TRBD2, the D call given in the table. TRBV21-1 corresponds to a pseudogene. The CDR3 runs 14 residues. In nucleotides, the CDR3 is TGTGCCAGCAGCAAAGCTCAGCGTCTCAATGAGCAGTTCTTC. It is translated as CASSKAQRLNEQFF.

The CDR3 is CASSSVGNEQFF. Here the CDR3 DNA reads TGTGCCAGCAGCTCGGTTGGAAATGAGCAGTTCTTC. The chain carries TRBV9 and TRBJ2-1; D remains unclear. The germline V gene encodes CDR1 SGDLS and CDR2 YYNGEE. The CDR3 totals 12 residues. V lost 4 bases to trimming and J lost 7 bases, with 9 bases between them.

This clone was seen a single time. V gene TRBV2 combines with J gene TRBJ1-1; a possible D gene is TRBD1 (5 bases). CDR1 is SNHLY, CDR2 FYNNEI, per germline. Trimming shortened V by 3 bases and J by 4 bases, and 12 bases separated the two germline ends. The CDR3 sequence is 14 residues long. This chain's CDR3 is CASSDLGQSTEAFF. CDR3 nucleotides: TGTGCCAGCAGTGACCTGGGGCAGAGCACTGAAGCTTTCTTT.